The 23 T cell receptor beta chains listed next were all sequenced from one sample in a study of CD8+CD57+ T cells in acquired aplastic anemia. CD8+CD57+ cell expansion had been shown by flow cytometry in patients chosen for sequencing. According to the study, genomic DNA was the template for TCR beta VDJ and CDR3 profiling. Each CDR3 protein gets one entry after TCRdb re-called the reads with MiXCR. The sample carries some 180,000 distinct CDR3 sequences, 50% to 65% recorded once. Sequencing was carried out using sorted CD4+, CD8+, or CD8+CD57+ T cells (not recorded which) from PBMCs. The source is a human donor with aplastic anemia.

The chain carries TRBV5-1 and TRBJ1-1; D gene unclear. The CDR3 consists of 11 residues. V lost 4 bases, J lost 6 bases, and 7 bases lay in between. Germline V gene lookup returns CDR1 SGHRS and CDR2 YFSETQ. Written as DNA, the CDR3 is TGCGCCAGCAGCCATGGACCTGAAGCTTTCTTT. Amino acids: CASSHGPEAFF.

This clonotype came up a few times. The chain recombines TRBV2 with TRBJ2-7; 9 positions agree with TRBD1. The CDR3 has 15 amino acids. V lost 5 bases, J lost 4 bases, and 9 bases stayed unmatched. Germline CDR1 is SNHLY and CDR2 is FYNNEI. For the CDR3, the DNA is TGTGCCAGCAGTTCCCGGACAGGGGTGATATACGAGCAGTACTTC. It is translated as CASSSRTGVIYEQYF.

CDR3 bases: TGTGCCAGCAGCTTAACGTTGCTAGCGGGACACAATGAGCAGTTCTTC. It yields the protein CASSLTLLAGHNEQFF. The J gene is TRBJ2-1, the V gene TRBV7-3; TRBD2 matches 9 bases. Germline assignment: CDR1 SGHTA and CDR2 FQGTGA. CDR3 length: 16 amino acids. V dropped 0 bases and J dropped 5; count of bases not matched to a gene: 5.

The chain carries TRBV5-1 and TRBJ2-5; 10 bases line up with TRBD2. CDR3 length: 12 amino acids. CDR1 SGHRS and CDR2 YFSETQ come from the germline V gene. J gave up 9 bases and V 4 bases, and 3 bases lay outside the gene matches. The CDR3 nucleotides are TGCGCCAGCAGCCAAGCGGGGGGGGCCCAGTACTTC. Protein sequence: CASSQAGGAQYF.

Concerning this clonotype: The conserved phenylalanine or tryptophan is not found at the CDR3 terminus, so this likely reflects a read error. This chain uses TRBV7-2 with TRBJ2-7; D not certain. This CDR3 is built from 14 residues. V lost 1 base, J lost 0 bases, and 7 bases lay in between. CDR1 is SGHTA and CDR2 is FQGNSA in the germline V gene. The CDR3 spells CASSLGLVSYEQYL. CDR3 DNA: TGTGCCAGCAGCTTAGGTCTAGTCTCCTACGAGCAGTACCTC.

V and J are TRBV24-1 and TRBJ1-2; D uncertain. Germline V gives CDR1 KGHDR, CDR2 SFDVKD. This CDR3 has 14 amino acids. The V gene lost 4 bases and the J gene lost 4 bases, with 12 bases spanning the gap. As DNA, the CDR3 is TGTGCCACCAGTGACAATTCGGAGACCTATGGCTACACCTTC. It translates to CATSDNSETYGYTF.

The genes are TRBV5-4 and TRBJ2-7, with 7 bases lining up with TRBD2. In germline, CDR1 is SGHNT, CDR2 YYREEE (reference sequence). With 0 bases clipped from V and 13 bases from J, the junction kept 7 bases outside the gene matches. The CDR3 has 12 amino acids. CDR3 sequence: CASSLDGVAGYF. The DNA of the CDR3 is TGTGCCAGCAGCTTGGACGGGGTAGCGGGCTACTTC.

A few counts support this clonotype. The chain links TRBV7-8 to TRBJ1-2; possible D gene TRBD1, 5 bases. Trimming took off 5 bases at V and 1 base at J, with 11 bases between the two ends. Looked up from germline, CDR1 is SGHVS and CDR2 is FQNEAQ. This CDR3 comprises 14 residues. Here the CDR3 DNA reads TGTGCCAGCAGCCGGGTGGGGGTTAACTATGGCTACACCTTC. Translating it yields CASSRVGVNYGYTF.

The genes are TRBV2 and TRBJ1-1, with D maybe TRBD1 (6 bases). CDR1 and CDR2 from the germline V gene are SNHLY and FYNNEI. This CDR3 region has 17 residues. Deletions cut 4 bases from V and 1 base from J, with 19 bases between. As DNA, the CDR3 is TGTGCCAGCAGTGTGCCATTTAGGACAGTTAGGAACACTGAAGCTTTCTTT. It codes for CASSVPFRTVRNTEAFF. Supplemented by reference TRBV2 and TRBJ1-1, the full variable domain reads EPEVTQTPSHQVTQMGQEVILRCVPISNHLYFYWYRQILGQKVEFLVSFYNNEISEKSEIFDDQFSVERPDGSNFTLKIRSTKLEDSAMYFCASSVPFRTVRNTEAFFGQGTRLTVV.

This clonotype has just a few counts. For the CDR3, the DNA is TGTGCCACCAGTGGAAATAGCGCCGGGGAGCTGTTTTTT. This encodes CATSGNSAGELFF. V usage is TRBV24-1 and J usage is TRBJ2-2; the D gene is possibly TRBD2 (5 bases). Per germline, CDR1 KGHDR and CDR2 SFDVKD. Trimming shortened V by 5 bases and J by 6 bases, and 9 bases separated the two germline ends. The CDR3 totals 13 residues.

V usage is TRBV7-3 and J usage is TRBJ2-1, with 9 bases aligning to TRBD2. The CDR3 sequence is 15 residues long. Germline V gene lookup returns CDR1 SGHTA and CDR2 FQGTGA. With 6 bases clipped from V and 8 bases from J, the junction kept 11 bases outside the gene matches. DNA of the CDR3: TGTGCCAGCAGTCGTAGGGCTAGCGGGACCGATGAGCAGTTCTTC. Its protein product is CASSRRASGTDEQFF. The full variable domain, completed using reference TRBV7-3 and TRBJ2-1, is GAGVSQTPSNKVTEKGKYVELRCDPISGHTALYWYRQSLGQGPEFLIYFQGTGAADDSGLPNDRFFAVRPEGSVSTLKIQRTERGDSAVYLCASSRRASGTDEQFFGPGTRLTVL.

The chain uses TRBV5-6 and TRBJ2-5; TRBD1 or TRBD2 may be the D gene (5 bases each). Trimming removed 4 bases at V and 5 bases at J, with 18 bases between. The germline gives CDR1 SGHDT, CDR2 YYEEEE. The CDR3 length is 15 residues. The CDR3 here is CASSPAGALGETQYF. CDR3 in DNA: TGTGCCAGCAGCCCAGCCGGGGCTTTGGGGGAGACCCAGTACTTC.

The chain combines TRBV10-1 with TRBJ2-3; D might be TRBD2 (6 bases). Germline CDR1 is WNHNN and CDR2 is SYGVQD (reference sequence). The germline V and J ends were trimmed by 6 bases and 0 bases, with 16 bases remaining between them. CDR3 length: 16 amino acids. For the CDR3, the DNA is TGCGCCAGCAGCCACCTTAGCGGAACTAGCACAGATACGCAGTATTTT. It is translated as CASSHLSGTSTDTQYF.

Remarks on this clonotype: The junction shows a germline mismatch at one end, possibly a read error. V gene TRBV6-4 combines with J gene TRBJ2-2, with D tentatively TRBD1 or TRBD2 (5 bases each). Per the germline V gene, CDR1 is MRHNA and CDR2 is SNTAGT. CDR3 length: 13 residues. CDR3 nucleotides: TGTGCCAGCACTGAGGGGCGCACCGGGGAGCTGTTTTTC. It encodes CASTEGRTGELFF.

The chain joins TRBV7-3 to TRBJ1-2; 7 nucleotides agree with TRBD1. Unmatched junction bases numbered 11, after V lost 3 bases and J lost 4 bases. The CDR3 consists of 16 residues. Per germline, CDR1 SGHTA and CDR2 FQGTGA. The CDR3 sequence: CASSFQVGGAGYGYTF. In nucleotides, the CDR3 is TGTGCCAGCAGCTTTCAGGTAGGGGGCGCAGGCTATGGCTACACCTTC. Drawing the rest from reference TRBV7-3 and TRBJ1-2, the complete variable domain is GAGVSQTPSNKVTEKGKYVELRCDPISGHTALYWYRQSLGQGPEFLIYFQGTGAADDSGLPNDRFFAVRPEGSVSTLKIQRTERGDSAVYLCASSFQVGGAGYGYTFGSGTRLTVV.

The chain joins TRBV5-1 to TRBJ2-7, with D perhaps matching TRBD1 (5 bases). The V gene lost 2 bases and the J gene lost 2 bases, with 11 bases spanning the gap. The CDR3 sequence is 14 residues long. Germline values: CDR1 SGHRS, CDR2 YFSETQ. The CDR3 here is CASSLRTSTYEQYF. In nucleotides, the CDR3 is TGCGCCAGCAGCTTACGGACAAGCACCTACGAGCAGTACTTC.

The V and J genes are TRBV20-1 and TRBJ2-1; TRBD2 matches at 9 bases. This CDR3 comprises 15 residues. Germline lookup yields CDR1 DFQATT and CDR2 SNEGSKA (reference sequence). J was trimmed by 2 bases and V by 5 bases; bases with no gene match: 7. CDR3 amino acids: CSAYDSGGTYNEQFF. CDR3 sequence (DNA): TGCAGTGCTTATGATAGCGGGGGCACCTACAATGAGCAGTTCTTC.

The rearrangement links TRBV7-9 to TRBJ2-3; D is unresolved. The CDR3 covers 12 residues. Per the germline V gene, CDR1 is SEHNR and CDR2 is FQNEAQ (reference sequence). V lost 3 bases, J lost 6 bases, and 7 bases lay in between. The CDR3 spells CASSFHGDTQYF. DNA of the CDR3: TGTGCCAGCAGCTTTCACGGGGATACGCAGTATTTT.

The gene calls are TRBV2 and TRBJ2-7, with a weak D call TRBD2 (6 bases). The germline CDR1 and CDR2 sequences are SNHLY and FYNNEI. The length of the CDR3 is 15 residues. The ends were cut back, 6 bases at V and 0 bases at J, with 15 bases in the middle. CDR3: CASRAKGGNSYEQYF. Written as DNA, the CDR3 is TGTGCCAGCAGGGCCAAGGGCGGGAACTCCTACGAGCAGTACTTC.

The rearrangement joins TRBV4-3 to TRBJ1-6, with 12 bases that match TRBD1. The germline V gene has CDR1 LGHNA and CDR2 YSLEER. Trimming removed 1 base from V and 3 bases from J; junction bases left unmatched: 7. The CDR3 is made up of 19 amino acids. The CDR3, as DNA: TGCGCCAGCAGCCAAGGATGGGGACAGGGGGCGGACTATAATTCACCCCTCCACTTT. It is translated as CASSQGWGQGADYNSPLHF.

This clonotype was seen only a few times. The chain carries TRBV5-4 and TRBJ2-7, with unresolved D. V gave up 0 bases and J gave up 3 bases, with 7 bases separating them. Germline assignment: CDR1 SGHNT and CDR2 YYREEE (reference sequence). This CDR3 has 13 residues. CDR3 loop: CASSLDGLYEQYF. The CDR3 DNA is TGTGCCAGCAGCTTGGACGGCCTCTACGAGCAGTACTTC.

This clonotype was observed a single time. The chain recombines TRBV10-3 with TRBJ1-2; tentatively, D is TRBD1 (5 bases). The CDR3 totals 13 residues. Trimming shortened V by 6 bases and J by 2 bases, and 10 bases separated the two germline ends. Per the germline V gene, CDR1 is ENHRY and CDR2 is SYGVKD. CDR3 protein: CAISWDGNYGYTF. DNA for the CDR3: TGTGCCATCAGCTGGGACGGAAACTATGGCTACACCTTC.

This clonotype is medium-sized within its sample. This sequence joins TRBV24-1 and TRBJ1-1; no definite D call. Trimming left V 12 bases short and J 4 bases short, with 11 bases between. CDR1 and CDR2 (germline): KGHDR, SFDVKD. The CDR3 is 11 amino acids. DNA for the CDR3: TGTGCCCCGTTAAGCATCACTGAAGCTTTCTTT. This encodes CAPLSITEAFF.